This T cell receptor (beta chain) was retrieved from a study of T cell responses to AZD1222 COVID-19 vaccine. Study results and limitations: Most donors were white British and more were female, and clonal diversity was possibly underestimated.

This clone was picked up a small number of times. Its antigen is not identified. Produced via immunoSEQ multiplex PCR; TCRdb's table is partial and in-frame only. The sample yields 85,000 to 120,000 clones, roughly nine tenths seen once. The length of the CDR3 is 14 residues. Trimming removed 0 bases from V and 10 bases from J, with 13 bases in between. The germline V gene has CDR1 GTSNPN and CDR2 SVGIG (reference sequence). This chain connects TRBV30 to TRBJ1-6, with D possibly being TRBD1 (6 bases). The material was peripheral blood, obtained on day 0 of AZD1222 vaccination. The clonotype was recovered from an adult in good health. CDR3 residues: CAWSVIRGRSPLHF. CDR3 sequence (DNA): TGTGCCTGGAGTGTAATCAGGGGACGCTCACCCCTCCACTTT. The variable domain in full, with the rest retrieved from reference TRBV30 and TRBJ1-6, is SQTIHQWPATLVQPVGSPLSLECTVEGTSNPNLYWYRQAAGRGLQLLFYSVGIGQISSEVPQNLSASRPQDRQFILSSKKLLLSDSGFYLCAWSVIRGRSPLHFGNGTRLTVT.